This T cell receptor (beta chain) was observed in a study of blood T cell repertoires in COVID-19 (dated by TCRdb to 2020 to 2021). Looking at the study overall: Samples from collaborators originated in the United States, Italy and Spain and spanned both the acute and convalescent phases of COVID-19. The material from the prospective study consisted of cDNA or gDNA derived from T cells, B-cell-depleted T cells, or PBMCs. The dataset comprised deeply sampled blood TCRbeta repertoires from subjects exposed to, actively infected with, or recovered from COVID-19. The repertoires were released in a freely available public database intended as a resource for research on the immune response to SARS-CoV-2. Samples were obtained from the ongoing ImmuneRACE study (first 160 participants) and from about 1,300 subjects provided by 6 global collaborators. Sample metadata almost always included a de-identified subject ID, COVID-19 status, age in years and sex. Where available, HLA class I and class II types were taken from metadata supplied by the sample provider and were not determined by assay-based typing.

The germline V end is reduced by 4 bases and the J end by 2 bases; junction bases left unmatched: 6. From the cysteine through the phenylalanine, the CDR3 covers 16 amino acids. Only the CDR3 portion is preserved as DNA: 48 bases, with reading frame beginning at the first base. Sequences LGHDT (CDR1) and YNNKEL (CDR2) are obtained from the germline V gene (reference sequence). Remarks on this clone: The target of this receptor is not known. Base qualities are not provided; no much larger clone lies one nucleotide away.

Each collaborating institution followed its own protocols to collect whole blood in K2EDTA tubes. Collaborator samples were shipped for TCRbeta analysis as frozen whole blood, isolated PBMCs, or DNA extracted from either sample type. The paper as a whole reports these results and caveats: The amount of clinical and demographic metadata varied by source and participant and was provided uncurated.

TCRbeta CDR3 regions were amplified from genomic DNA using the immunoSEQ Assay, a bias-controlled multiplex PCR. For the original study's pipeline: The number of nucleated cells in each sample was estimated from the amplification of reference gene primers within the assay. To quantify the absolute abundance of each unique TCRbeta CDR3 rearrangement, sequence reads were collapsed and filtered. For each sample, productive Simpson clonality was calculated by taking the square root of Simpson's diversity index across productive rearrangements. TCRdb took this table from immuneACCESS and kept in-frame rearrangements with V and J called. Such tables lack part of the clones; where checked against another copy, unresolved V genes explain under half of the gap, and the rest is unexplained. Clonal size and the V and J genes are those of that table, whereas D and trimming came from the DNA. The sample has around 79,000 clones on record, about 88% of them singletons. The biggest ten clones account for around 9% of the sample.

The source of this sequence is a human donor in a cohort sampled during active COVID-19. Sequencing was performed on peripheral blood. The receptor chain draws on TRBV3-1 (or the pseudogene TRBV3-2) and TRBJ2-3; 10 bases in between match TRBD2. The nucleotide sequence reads TGTGCCAGCAGCCGCCCCGGACTAGCGGTCACAGATACGCAGTATTTT. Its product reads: CASSRPGLAVTDTQYF.